The 3 T cell receptor beta chains given below trace back to one sample, sequenced in a study of T cells after yellow fever vaccination. TCRdb analysed the 5' RACE reads with MiXCR anew, one entry per CDR3 protein. Of about 340,000 distinct CDR3 sequences in the sample, roughly 4.3% were seen once. The sample was PBMCs, taken 5 days after the yellow fever booster vaccination. Source of these receptors: a man between 18 and 35 years old who received the YFV17D yellow fever vaccine.

V usage is TRBV9 and J usage is TRBJ2-5, with 8 positions matching TRBD2. The ends lost 0 bases at V and 5 bases at J; junction bases unmatched: 3. The CDR3 length is 14 residues. CDR1 and CDR2 (germline): SGDLS, YYNGEE. In nucleotides, the CDR3 is TGTGCCAGCAGCGTAGATACGGGGGGGGAGACCCAGTACTTC. Translating gives CASSVDTGGETQYF.

This sequence joins TRBV4-2 and TRBJ2-5; D may be TRBD2 (5 bases). CDR3 length: 14 residues. V lost 1 base and J 4 bases, leaving 10 bases between the germline ends. Per germline, CDR1 LGHNA and CDR2 YNFKEQ. CDR3 residues: CASSQGPAGETQYF. Written as DNA, the CDR3 is TGTGCCAGCAGCCAAGGACCGGCGGGAGAGACCCAGTACTTC.

V and J are TRBV11-2 and TRBJ1-2; 9 bases agree with TRBD1. Germline-derived CDR1 and CDR2 are SGHAT and FQNNGV. After removal of 3 bases from V and 3 bases from J, the junction contained 11 bases not matched to a gene. The CDR3 consists of 17 residues. In nucleotides, the CDR3 is TGTGCCAGCAGCTTTCGAACAGGGGGCGGATTGGACTATGGCTACACCTTC. As protein: CASSFRTGGGLDYGYTF. The whole variable domain, filled in from reference TRBV11-2 and TRBJ1-2, reads EAGVAQSPRYKIIEKRQSVAFWCNPISGHATLYWYQQILGQGPKLLIQFQNNGVVDDSQLPKDRFSAERLKGVDSTLKIQPAKLEDSAVYLCASSFRTGGGLDYGYTFGSGTRLTVV.